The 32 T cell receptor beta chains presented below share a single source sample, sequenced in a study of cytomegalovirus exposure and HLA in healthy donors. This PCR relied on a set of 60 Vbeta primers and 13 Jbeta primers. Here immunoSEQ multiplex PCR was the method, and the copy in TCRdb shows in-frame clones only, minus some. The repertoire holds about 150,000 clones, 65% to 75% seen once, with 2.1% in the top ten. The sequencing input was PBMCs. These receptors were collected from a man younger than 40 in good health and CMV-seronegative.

The CDR3 coding sequence is TGTGCCAGCAGCTTAGGGCCAGGTTTAGCCAAAAACATTCAGTACTTC. Its protein is CASSLGPGLAKNIQYF. The gene calls are TRBV7-9 and TRBJ2-4; D unclear. V was trimmed by 1 base and J by 0 bases, leaving 10 bases between them. The CDR3 has 16 residues. Germline assignment: CDR1 SEHNR and CDR2 FQNEAQ (reference sequence). The whole variable domain, filled in from reference TRBV7-9 and TRBJ2-4, reads DTGVSQNPRHKITKRGQNVTFRCDPISEHNRLYWYRQTLGQGPEFLTYFQNEAQLEKSRLLSDRFSAERPKGSFSTLEIQRTEQGDSAMYLCASSLGPGLAKNIQYFGAGTRLSVL.

The CDR3 spells CASSEPGTDQETQYF. The CDR3, as DNA: TGTGCCAGCAGTGAACCCGGGACTGACCAAGAGACCCAGTACTTC. The chain employs TRBV25-1 and TRBJ2-5, with D perhaps matching TRBD2 (6 bases). V lost 2 bases and J lost 0, with 10 bases in between. The CDR3 length is 15 residues. Looked up from germline, CDR1 is MGHDK and CDR2 is SYGVNS.

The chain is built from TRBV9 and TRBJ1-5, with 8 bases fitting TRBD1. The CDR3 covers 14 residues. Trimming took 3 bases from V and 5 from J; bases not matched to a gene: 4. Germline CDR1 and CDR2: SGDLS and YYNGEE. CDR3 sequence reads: CASSADRAHQPQHF. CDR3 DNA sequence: TGTGCCAGCAGCGCGGACAGGGCCCATCAGCCCCAGCATTTT.

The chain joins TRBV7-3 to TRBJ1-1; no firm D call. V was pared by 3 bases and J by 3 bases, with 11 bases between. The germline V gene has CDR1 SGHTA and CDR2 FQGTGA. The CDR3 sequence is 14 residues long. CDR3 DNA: TGTGCCAGCAGCTTCACGGGGTCATACACTGAAGCTTTCTTT. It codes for CASSFTGSYTEAFF.

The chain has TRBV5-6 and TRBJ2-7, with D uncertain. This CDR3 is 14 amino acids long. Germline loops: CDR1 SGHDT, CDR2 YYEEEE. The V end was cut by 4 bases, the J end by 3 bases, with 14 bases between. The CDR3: CASSPAGRIYEQYF. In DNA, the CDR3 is TGTGCCAGCAGCCCGGCTGGCAGGATCTACGAGCAGTACTTC.

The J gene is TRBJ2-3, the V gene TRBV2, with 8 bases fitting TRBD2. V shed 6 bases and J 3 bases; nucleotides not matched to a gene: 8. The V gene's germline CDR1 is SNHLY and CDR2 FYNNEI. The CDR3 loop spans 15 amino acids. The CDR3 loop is CASRRTSGITDTQYF. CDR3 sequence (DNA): TGTGCCAGCAGGCGAACTAGCGGTATAACAGATACGCAGTATTTT.

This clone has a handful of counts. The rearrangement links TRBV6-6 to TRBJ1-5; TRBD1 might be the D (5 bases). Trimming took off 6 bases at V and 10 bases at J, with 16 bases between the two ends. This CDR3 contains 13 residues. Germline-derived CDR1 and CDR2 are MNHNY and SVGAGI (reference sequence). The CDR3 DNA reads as TGTGCCAGCAGCCCCCGGCAGGGCGGACCCCAGCATTTT. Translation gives CASSPRQGGPQHF.

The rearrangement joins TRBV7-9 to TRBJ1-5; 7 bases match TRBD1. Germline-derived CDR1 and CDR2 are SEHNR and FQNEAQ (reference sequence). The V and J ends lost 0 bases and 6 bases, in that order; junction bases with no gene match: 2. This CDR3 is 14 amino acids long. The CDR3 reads CASSLAGGGQPQHF. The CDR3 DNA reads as TGTGCCAGCAGCTTAGCAGGGGGCGGTCAGCCCCAGCATTTT.

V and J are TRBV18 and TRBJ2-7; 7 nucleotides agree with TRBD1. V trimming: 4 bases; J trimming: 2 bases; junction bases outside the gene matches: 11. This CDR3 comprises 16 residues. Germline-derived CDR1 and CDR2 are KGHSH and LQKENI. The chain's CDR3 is CASSLSLQGRTYEQYF. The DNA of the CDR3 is TGTGCCAGCTCACTAAGTTTACAGGGGAGAACCTACGAGCAGTACTTC. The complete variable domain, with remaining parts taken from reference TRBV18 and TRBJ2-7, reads NAGVMQNPRHLVRRRGQEARLRCSPMKGHSHVYWYRQLPEEGLKFMVYLQKENIIDESGMPKERFSAEFPKEGPSILRIQQVVRGDSAAYFCASSLSLQGRTYEQYFGPGTRLTVT.

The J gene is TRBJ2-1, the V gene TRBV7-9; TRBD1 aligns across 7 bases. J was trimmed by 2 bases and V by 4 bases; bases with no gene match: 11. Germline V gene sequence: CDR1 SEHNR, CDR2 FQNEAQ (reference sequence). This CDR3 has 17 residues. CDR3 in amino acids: CASSSYARQGPYNEQFF. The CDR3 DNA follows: TGTGCCAGCAGCTCCTATGCTAGACAGGGCCCCTACAATGAGCAGTTCTTC.

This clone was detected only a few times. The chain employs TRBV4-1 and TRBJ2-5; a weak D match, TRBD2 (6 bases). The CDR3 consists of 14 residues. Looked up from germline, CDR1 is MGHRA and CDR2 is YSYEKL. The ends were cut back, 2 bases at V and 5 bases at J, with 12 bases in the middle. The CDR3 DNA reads TGCGCCAGCAGCCAACAGGAGGGTGCGGAGACCCAGTACTTC. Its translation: CASSQQEGAETQYF.

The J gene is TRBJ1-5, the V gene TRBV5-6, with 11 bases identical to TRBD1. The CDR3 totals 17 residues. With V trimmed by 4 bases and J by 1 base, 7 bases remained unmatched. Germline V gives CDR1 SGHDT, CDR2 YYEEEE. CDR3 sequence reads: CASSAGGTGGSNQPQHF. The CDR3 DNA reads TGTGCCAGCAGCGCTGGTGGGACAGGGGGGAGCAATCAGCCCCAGCATTTT.

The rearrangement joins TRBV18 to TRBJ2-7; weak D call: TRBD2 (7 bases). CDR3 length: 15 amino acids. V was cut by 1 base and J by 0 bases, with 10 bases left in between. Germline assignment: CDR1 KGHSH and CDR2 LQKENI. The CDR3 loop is CASSPRGGLSYEQYF. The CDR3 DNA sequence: TGTGCCAGCTCACCACGCGGGGGCCTCTCCTACGAGCAGTACTTC.

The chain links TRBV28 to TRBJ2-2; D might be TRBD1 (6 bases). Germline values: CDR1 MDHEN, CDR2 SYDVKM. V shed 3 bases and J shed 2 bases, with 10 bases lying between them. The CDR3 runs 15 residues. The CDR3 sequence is CASSFARGNTGELFF. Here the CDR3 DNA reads TGTGCCAGCAGTTTCGCCAGGGGAAACACCGGGGAGCTGTTTTTT.

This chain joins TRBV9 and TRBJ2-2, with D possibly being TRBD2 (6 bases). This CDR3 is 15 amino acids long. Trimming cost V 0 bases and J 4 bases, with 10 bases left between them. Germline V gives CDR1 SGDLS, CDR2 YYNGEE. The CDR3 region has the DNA TGTGCCAGCAGCGTAGGAAGGGGAGGCACCGGGGAGCTGTTTTTT. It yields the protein CASSVGRGGTGELFF.

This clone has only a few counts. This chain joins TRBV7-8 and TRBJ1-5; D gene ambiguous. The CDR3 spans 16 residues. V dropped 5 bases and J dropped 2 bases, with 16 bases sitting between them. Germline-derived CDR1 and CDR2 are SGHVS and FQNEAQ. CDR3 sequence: CASSPRPSEGNQPQHF. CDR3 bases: TGTGCCAGCAGCCCGAGACCATCGGAGGGCAATCAGCCCCAGCATTTT.

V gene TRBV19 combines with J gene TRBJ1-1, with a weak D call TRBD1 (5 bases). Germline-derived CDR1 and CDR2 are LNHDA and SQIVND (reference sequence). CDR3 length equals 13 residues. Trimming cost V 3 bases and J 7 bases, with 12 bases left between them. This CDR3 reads CASSIEEGNEAFF. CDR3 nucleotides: TGTGCCAGTAGTATTGAGGAGGGGAATGAAGCTTTCTTT.

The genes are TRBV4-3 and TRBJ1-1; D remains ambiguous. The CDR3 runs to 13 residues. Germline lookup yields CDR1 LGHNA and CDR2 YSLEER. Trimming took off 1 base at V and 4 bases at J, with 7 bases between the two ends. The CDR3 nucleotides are TGCGCCAGCAGCCAAGGAGGGTCCACTGAAGCTTTCTTT. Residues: CASSQGGSTEAFF.

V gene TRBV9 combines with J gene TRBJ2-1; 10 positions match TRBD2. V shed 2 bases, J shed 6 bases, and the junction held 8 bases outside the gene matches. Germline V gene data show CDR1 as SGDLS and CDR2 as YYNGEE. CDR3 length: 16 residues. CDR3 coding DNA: TGTGCCAGCAGCGTTCCCGCTAGCGGGGGTATCAATGAGCAGTTCTTC. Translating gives CASSVPASGGINEQFF.

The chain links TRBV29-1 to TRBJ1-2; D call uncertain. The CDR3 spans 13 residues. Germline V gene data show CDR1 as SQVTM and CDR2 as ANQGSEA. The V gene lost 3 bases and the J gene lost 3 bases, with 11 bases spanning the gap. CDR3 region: CSVEEEEDYGYTF. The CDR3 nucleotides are TGCAGCGTTGAGGAGGAAGAAGACTATGGCTACACCTTC.

In DNA form, the CDR3 reads TGCGCCAGCAGCCCGGAATTGGGGACAGGGGATGGCTACACCTTC. Translation: CASSPELGTGDGYTF. This chain links TRBV4-3 with TRBJ1-2; 10 bases are shared with TRBD1. Unmatched junction bases numbered 8, after V lost 4 bases and J lost 6 bases. This CDR3 is built from 15 residues. Germline CDR1 reads LGHNA; CDR2 reads YSLEER.

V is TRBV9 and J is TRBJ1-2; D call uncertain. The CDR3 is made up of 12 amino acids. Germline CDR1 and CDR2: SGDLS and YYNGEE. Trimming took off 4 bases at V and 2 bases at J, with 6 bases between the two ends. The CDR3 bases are TGTGCCAGCAGCCCGGGGAACTATGGCTACACCTTC. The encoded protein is CASSPGNYGYTF.

Here the CDR3 reads CASSVRRGDTQYF. The CDR3, as DNA: TGCGCCAGCAGCGTGAGGAGGGGAGATACGCAGTATTTT. The genes are TRBV5-1 and TRBJ2-3; TRBD2 might be the D (6 bases). Germline CDR1 SGHRS, CDR2 YFSETQ. The CDR3 is 13 amino acids. V lost 4 bases and J lost 5, with 11 bases in between.

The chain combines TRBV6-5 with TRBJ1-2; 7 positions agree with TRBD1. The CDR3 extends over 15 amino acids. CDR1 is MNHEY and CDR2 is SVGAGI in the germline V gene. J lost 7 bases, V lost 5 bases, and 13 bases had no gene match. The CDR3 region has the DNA TGTGCCAGCAGTCCCGGGGCGACAGGGTTTGGTGGCTACACCTTC. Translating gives CASSPGATGFGGYTF.

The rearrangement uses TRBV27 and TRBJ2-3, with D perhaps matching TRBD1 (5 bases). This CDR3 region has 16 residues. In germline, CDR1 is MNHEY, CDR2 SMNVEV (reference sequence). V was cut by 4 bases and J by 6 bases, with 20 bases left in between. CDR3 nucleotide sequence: TGTGCCAGCAGTTGGGCATATTCCAGGGCCTGGGATACGCAGTATTTT. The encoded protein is CASSWAYSRAWDTQYF.

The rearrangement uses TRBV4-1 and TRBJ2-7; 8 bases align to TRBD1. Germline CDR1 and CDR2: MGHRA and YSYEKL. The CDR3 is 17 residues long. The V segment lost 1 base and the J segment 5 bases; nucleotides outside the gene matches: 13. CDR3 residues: CASSQGGGAGGWDEQYF. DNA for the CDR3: TGCGCCAGCAGCCAAGGAGGAGGGGCAGGGGGCTGGGACGAGCAGTACTTC.

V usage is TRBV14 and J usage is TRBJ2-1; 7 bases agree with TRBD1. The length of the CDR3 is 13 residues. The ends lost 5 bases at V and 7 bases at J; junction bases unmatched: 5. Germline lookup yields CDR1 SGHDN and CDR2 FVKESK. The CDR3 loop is CASSIDRENEQFF. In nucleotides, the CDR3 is TGTGCCAGCAGCATCGACAGGGAGAATGAGCAGTTCTTC. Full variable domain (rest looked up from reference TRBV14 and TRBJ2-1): EAGVTQFPSHSVIEKGQTVTLRCDPISGHDNLYWYRRVMGKEIKFLLHFVKESKQDESGMPNNRFLAERTGGTYSTLKVQPAELEDSGVYFCASSIDRENEQFFGPGTRLTVL.

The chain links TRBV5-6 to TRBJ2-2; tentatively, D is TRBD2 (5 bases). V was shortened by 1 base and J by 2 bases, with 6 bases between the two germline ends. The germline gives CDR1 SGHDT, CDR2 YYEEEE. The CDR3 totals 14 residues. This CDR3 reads CASSLRGNTGELFF. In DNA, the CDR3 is TGTGCCAGCAGCTTGCGGGGAAACACCGGGGAGCTGTTTTTT.

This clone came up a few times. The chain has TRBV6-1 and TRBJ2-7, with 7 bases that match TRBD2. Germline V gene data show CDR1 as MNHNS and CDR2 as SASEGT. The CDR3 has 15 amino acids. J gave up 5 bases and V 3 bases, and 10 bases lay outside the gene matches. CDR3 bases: TGTGCCAGCAGTGACTTACAGGAGGCGGGGGACGAGCAGTACTTC. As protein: CASSDLQEAGDEQYF.

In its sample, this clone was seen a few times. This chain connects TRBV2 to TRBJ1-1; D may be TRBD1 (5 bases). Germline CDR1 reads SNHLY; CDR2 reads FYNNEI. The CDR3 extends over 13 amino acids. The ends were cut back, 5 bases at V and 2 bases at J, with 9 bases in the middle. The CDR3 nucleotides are TGTGCCAGCAGTCCAGACAGCAACACTGAAGCTTTCTTT. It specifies CASSPDSNTEAFF.

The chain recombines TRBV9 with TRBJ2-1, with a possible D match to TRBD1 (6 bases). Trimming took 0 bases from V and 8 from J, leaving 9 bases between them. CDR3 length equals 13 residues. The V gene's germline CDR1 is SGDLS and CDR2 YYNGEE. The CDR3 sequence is CASSVDRADEQFF. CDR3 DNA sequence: TGTGCCAGCAGCGTAGACAGGGCGGATGAGCAGTTCTTC.

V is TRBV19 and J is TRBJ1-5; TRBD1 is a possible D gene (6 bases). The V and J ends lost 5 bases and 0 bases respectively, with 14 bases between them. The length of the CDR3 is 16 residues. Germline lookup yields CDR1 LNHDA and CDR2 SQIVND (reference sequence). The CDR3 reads CASSSRQGSSNQPQHF. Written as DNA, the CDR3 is TGTGCCAGTAGTTCACGCCAGGGGTCTAGCAATCAGCCCCAGCATTTT.